The sequence of this T cell receptor beta chain was determined in a study of shared clonotypes between healthy human individuals. Study-wide points: Relative to their counterparts shared across all four donors, non-shared clonotypes exhibited diminished generation probabilities.

A note on this clone: Its cognate antigen is unknown.

TCRdb keeps only in-frame clones here, not all; method: immunoSEQ multiplex PCR. The sample gives around 1,000,000 clones, 60% to 80% of which show up once; approximately 0.9% is in the top ten. With 3 bases removed from V and 2 bases from J, the gap between germline ends came to 11 bases. The CDR3 loop spans 15 amino acids. Germline V lookup: CDR1 KGHSH, CDR2 LQKENI. The chain recombines TRBV18 with TRBJ2-1; D could derive from TRBD1 or TRBD2 (5 bases each). This TCR derives from a man between 18 and 35 years old in good health. Some clones in this sample may be carry-over from other donors' samples. The sample comprised memory CD4+ T cells from PBMCs. Regarding subset: CD45RA-negative fraction. In DNA form, the CDR3 reads TGTGCCAGCTCACCGGGGACGCCGACCTACAATGAGCAGTTCTTC. Translation gives CASSPGTPTYNEQFF.